The text below deals with one T cell receptor (beta chain). TCRdb itself ran the RT-PCR reads through MiXCR, one entry per CDR3 protein. The table has 450,000 to 600,000 distinct CDR3 sequences, more than 15% seen once. The CDR3 has 13 amino acids. Between the trimmed V and J ends, which lost 7 bases and 6 bases, there was a span of 16 bases. The germline V gene has CDR1 SNHLY and CDR2 FYNNEI. The data were obtained in a study of response to subunit inactivated influenza vaccine. This TCR came from a man aged 45 to 70 who received an inactivated influenza vaccine. This specimen consisted of CD4+ T cells sorted from PBMCs, obtained less than 30 months after vaccination. V usage is TRBV2 and J usage is TRBJ2-7; TRBD1 is a possible D gene (6 bases). This chain's CDR3 is CASMLYKGGEQYF. CDR3 in DNA: TGTGCCAGCATGCTCTATAAAGGGGGCGAGCAGTACTTC.